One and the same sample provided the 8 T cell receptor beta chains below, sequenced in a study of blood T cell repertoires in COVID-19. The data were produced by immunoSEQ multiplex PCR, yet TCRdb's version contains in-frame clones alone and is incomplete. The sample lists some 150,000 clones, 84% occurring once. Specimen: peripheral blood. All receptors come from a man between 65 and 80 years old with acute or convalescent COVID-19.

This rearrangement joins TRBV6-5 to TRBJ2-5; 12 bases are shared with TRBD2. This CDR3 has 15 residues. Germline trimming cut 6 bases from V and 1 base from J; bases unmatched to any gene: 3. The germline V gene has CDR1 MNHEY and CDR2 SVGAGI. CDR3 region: CASRPGLAGQETQYF. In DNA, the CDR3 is TGTGCCAGCAGGCCGGGACTAGCGGGCCAAGAGACCCAGTACTTC.

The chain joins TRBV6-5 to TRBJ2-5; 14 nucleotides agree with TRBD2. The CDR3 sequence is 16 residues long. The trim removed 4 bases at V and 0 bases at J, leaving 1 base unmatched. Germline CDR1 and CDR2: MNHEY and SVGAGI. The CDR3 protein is CASSWTSGGNQETQYF. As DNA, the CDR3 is TGTGCCAGCAGTTGGACTAGCGGGGGGAACCAAGAGACCCAGTACTTC.

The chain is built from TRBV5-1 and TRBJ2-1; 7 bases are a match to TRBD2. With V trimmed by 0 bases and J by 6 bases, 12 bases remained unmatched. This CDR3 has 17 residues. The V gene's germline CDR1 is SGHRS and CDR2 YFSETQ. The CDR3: CASSLAFGRGGGNEQFF. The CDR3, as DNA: TGCGCCAGCAGCTTGGCCTTTGGTCGCGGGGGAGGCAATGAGCAGTTCTTC.

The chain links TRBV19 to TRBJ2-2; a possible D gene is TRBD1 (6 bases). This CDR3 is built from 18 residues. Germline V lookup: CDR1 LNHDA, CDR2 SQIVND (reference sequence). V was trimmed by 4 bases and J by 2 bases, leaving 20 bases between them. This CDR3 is CASSRRPRQDTNTGELFF. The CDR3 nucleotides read TGTGCCAGTAGTAGGAGGCCCCGACAGGATACTAACACCGGGGAGCTGTTTTTT.

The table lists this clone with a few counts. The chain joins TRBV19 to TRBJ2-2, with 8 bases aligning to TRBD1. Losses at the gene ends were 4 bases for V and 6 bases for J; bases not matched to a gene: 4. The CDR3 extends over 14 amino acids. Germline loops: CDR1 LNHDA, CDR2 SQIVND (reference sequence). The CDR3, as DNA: TGTGCCAGTAGTACTGACAGGGGAGCCGGGGAGCTGTTTTTT. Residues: CASSTDRGAGELFF. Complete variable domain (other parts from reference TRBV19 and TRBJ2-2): DGGITQSPKYLFRKEGQNVTLSCEQNLNHDAMYWYRQDPGQGLRLIYYSQIVNDFQKGDIAEGYSVSREKKESFPLTVTSAQKNPTAFYLCASSTDRGAGELFFGEGSRLTVL.

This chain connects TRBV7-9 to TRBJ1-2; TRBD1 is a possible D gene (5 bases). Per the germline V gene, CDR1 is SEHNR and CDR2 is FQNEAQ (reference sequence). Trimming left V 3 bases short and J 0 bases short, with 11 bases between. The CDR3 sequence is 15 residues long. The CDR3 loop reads CASSFLTGSNYGYTF. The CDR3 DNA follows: TGTGCCAGCAGCTTTTTAACAGGCTCTAACTATGGCTACACCTTC.

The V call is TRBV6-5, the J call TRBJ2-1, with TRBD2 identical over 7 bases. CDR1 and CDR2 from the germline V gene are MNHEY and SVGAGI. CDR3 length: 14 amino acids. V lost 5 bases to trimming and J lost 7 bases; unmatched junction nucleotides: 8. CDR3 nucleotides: TGTGCCAGCAGTCTCGGCGGCGGGAGAAATGAGCAGTTCTTC. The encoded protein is CASSLGGGRNEQFF.

In DNA form, the CDR3 reads TGTGCCAGTACCCCCGCGCAGGGAGGGCATCAGCCCCAGCATTTT. This sequence encodes CASTPAQGGHQPQHF. This chain uses TRBV19 with TRBJ1-5, with D perhaps matching TRBD1 (5 bases). From germline, CDR1 is LNHDA and CDR2 SQIVND (reference sequence). The CDR3 consists of 15 residues. Trimming pared 7 bases from V and 5 bases from J, leaving 18 bases between.